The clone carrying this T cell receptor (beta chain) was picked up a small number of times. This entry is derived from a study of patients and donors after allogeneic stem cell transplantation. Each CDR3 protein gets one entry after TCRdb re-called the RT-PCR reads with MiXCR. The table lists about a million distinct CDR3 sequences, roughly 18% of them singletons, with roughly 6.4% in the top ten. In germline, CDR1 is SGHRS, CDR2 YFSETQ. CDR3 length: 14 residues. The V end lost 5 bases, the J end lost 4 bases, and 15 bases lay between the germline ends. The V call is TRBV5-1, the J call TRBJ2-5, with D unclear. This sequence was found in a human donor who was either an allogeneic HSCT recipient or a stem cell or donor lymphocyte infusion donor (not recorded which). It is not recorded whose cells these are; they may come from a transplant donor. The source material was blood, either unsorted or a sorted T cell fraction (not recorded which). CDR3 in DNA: TGCGCCAGCAGGTCCTTCGGTCCCGCAGAGACCCAGTACTTC. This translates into CASRSFGPAETQYF. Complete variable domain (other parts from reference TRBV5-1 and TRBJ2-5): KAGVTQTPRYLIKTRGQQVTLSCSPISGHRSVSWYQQTPGQGLQFLFEYFSETQRNKGNFPGRFSGRQFSNSRSEMNVSTLELGDSALYLCASRSFGPAETQYFGPGTRLLVL.